The 23 T cell receptor beta chains reported below all come from one sample, sequenced in a study of shared clonotypes between healthy human individuals. The assay was immunoSEQ multiplex PCR, and TCRdb's table has in-frame clones only and misses some. The sample records hundreds of thousands of clones, almost 97% being singletons. The sample consisted of naive CD4+ T cells sorted from blood. Subset of the sample: CD45RA+ positively selected. The receptor set was obtained from a woman in her twenties or thirties in good health.

The V and J genes are TRBV11-3 and TRBJ2-1, with 8 bases lining up with TRBD1. CDR1 and CDR2 (germline): SGHNT, YENEEA. Unmatched junction bases numbered 3, after V lost 4 bases and J lost 1 base. The CDR3 has 15 residues. Here the CDR3 reads CASSSRDRSYNEQFF. The CDR3 DNA is TGTGCCAGCAGCTCCCGGGACAGGTCCTACAATGAGCAGTTCTTC. Together with reference TRBV11-3 and TRBJ2-1, the CDR3 gives the full variable domain: EAGVVQSPRYKIIEKKQPVAFWCNPISGHNTLYWYLQNLGQGPELLIRYENEEAVDDSQLPKDRFSAERLKGVDSTLKIQPAELGDSAVYLCASSSRDRSYNEQFFGPGTRLTVL.

V is TRBV28 and J is TRBJ2-3; no clear D. Between the trimmed V and J ends, which lost 2 bases and 2 bases, there was a span of 8 bases. CDR1 and CDR2 (germline): MDHEN, SYDVKM. CDR3 length: 14 amino acids. The CDR3 nucleotides read TGTGCCAGCAGTTTAGCGGACCACACAGATACGCAGTATTTT. Amino acids: CASSLADHTDTQYF. The variable domain in full, completed from reference TRBV28 and TRBJ2-3, reads DVKVTQSSRYLVKRTGEKVFLECVQDMDHENMFWYRQDPGLGLRLIYFSYDVKMKEKGDIPEGYSVSREKKERFSLILESASTNQTSMYLCASSLADHTDTQYFGPGTRLTVL.

Concerning this clone itself: Other DNA sequences from this sample encode an identical CDR3 as well. The chain has TRBV5-1 and TRBJ2-7, with D possibly matching TRBD1 (5 bases). Trimming pared 0 bases from V and 2 bases from J, leaving 9 bases between. This CDR3 contains 14 residues. CDR1 and CDR2 from the germline V gene are SGHRS and YFSETQ. DNA of the CDR3: TGCGCCAGCAGCTTGGGGGGCACCGCCTACGAGCAGTACTTC. Translating it yields CASSLGGTAYEQYF.

The chain recombines TRBV9 with TRBJ2-7; maybe TRBD2 (5 bases). Germline V gene data show CDR1 as SGDLS and CDR2 as YYNGEE. Trimming took off 0 bases at V and 4 bases at J, with 11 bases between the two ends. This CDR3 region has 14 residues. CDR3 loop: CASSVAGSTYEQYF. DNA for the CDR3: TGTGCCAGCAGCGTAGCGGGAAGTACTTACGAGCAGTACTTC.

The chain has TRBV21-1 and TRBJ2-2; the D call TRBD2 from the table was never checked on the DNA. TRBV21-1 is deemed a pseudogene. CDR3 length: 17 residues. In nucleotides, the CDR3 is TGTGCCACCATGATTCCGAGGGGGGGTAGCGGAACCGGGGAGCTGTTTTTT. Its protein product is CATMIPRGGSGTGELFF.

This chain links TRBV25-1 with TRBJ2-7, with TRBD2 matching 7 bases. Germline assignment: CDR1 MGHDK and CDR2 SYGVNS. The CDR3 is made up of 17 amino acids. V trimming: 2 bases; J trimming: 3 bases; junction bases outside the gene matches: 13. The CDR3 reads CASSEPLRGGSSYEQYF. As DNA, the CDR3 is TGTGCCAGCAGTGAACCTCTCAGAGGCGGGAGCAGCTACGAGCAGTACTTC.

The J gene is TRBJ2-7, the V gene TRBV11-2; D gene unclear. V was clipped by 5 bases and J by 0 bases, with 11 bases between them. Per the germline V gene, CDR1 is SGHAT and CDR2 is FQNNGV. The CDR3 has 14 amino acids. CDR3 sequence (DNA): TGTGCCAGCAGCCGAGTGGACGGCTCCTACGAGCAGTACTTC. It specifies CASSRVDGSYEQYF.

V and J are TRBV5-6 and TRBJ2-2; 9 positions match TRBD2. Unmatched junction bases numbered 3, after V lost 5 bases and J lost 4 bases. This CDR3 has 14 residues. Germline assignment: CDR1 SGHDT and CDR2 YYEEEE. This CDR3 reads CASRWREGTGELFF. The DNA of the CDR3 is TGTGCCAGCAGGTGGCGGGAGGGCACCGGGGAGCTGTTTTTT.

The chain is built from TRBV27 and TRBJ2-7; D is tentatively TRBD1 or TRBD2 (5 bases each). Trimming took 8 bases from V and 3 from J, leaving 29 bases between them. The CDR3 contains 18 residues. Germline CDR1 and CDR2: MNHEY and SMNVEV (reference sequence). Here the CDR3 DNA reads TGTGCCAGCTGCTCGGGGATGACCAATCAAGGGGTAGTCTACGAGCAGTACTTC. It specifies CASCSGMTNQGVVYEQYF.

Only one count was recorded for this clone. The chain links TRBV28 to TRBJ2-5; 8 bases fit TRBD2. The DNA end favors TRBJ2-7, so the J call may be wrong. The CDR3 spans 13 residues. CDR1 and CDR2 from the germline V gene are MDHEN and SYDVKM. The CDR3: CATHLAGIYEQYF. The CDR3 coding sequence is TGTGCCACCCATTTAGCGGGAATTTACGAGCAGTACTTC.

The rearrangement uses TRBV27 and TRBJ2-1; 7 bases are a match to TRBD2. The CDR3 consists of 18 residues. Looked up from germline, CDR1 is MNHEY and CDR2 is SMNVEV (reference sequence). With V trimmed by 2 bases and J by 0 bases, 10 bases remained unmatched. CDR3 nucleotides: TGTGCCAGCAGTTTAAGGCCTAGCGGAGAATTCTCCTACAATGAGCAGTTCTTC. It is translated as CASSLRPSGEFSYNEQFF.

Here the CDR3 reads CASSAPSSEKLFF. The DNA for the CDR3 is TGTGCCAGCAGCGCGCCGAGCTCGGAAAAACTGTTTTTT. The chain combines TRBV9 with TRBJ1-4, with D unclear. V was clipped by 3 bases and J by 8 bases, with 11 bases between them. CDR1 and CDR2 (germline): SGDLS, YYNGEE. The CDR3 covers 13 residues.

The chain joins TRBV5-4 to TRBJ1-2; D gene unclear. CDR1 and CDR2 (germline): SGHNT, YYREEE (reference sequence). With 0 bases removed from V and 3 bases from J, the gap between germline ends came to 18 bases. The CDR3 runs 17 residues. CDR3 loop: CASSLGLDHLSYYGYTF. The CDR3 DNA reads as TGTGCCAGCAGCTTGGGATTAGATCATTTGAGTTACTATGGCTACACCTTC.

The chain employs TRBV2 and TRBJ1-2; no reliable D call. The CDR3 totals 8 residues. V lost 9 bases and J lost 7, with 3 bases in between. Germline-derived CDR1 and CDR2 are SNHLY and FYNNEI. This CDR3 is CASPGYTF. The CDR3 coding sequence is TGTGCCAGTCCTGGCTACACCTTC.

This chain connects TRBV6-5 to TRBJ1-1; the D is unclear. This CDR3 contains 12 residues. Trimming shortened V by 0 bases and J by 3 bases, and 2 bases separated the two germline ends. CDR1 is MNHEY, CDR2 SVGAGI, per germline. CDR3 region: CASSYSYTEAFF. The CDR3 DNA follows: TGTGCCAGCAGTTACTCCTACACTGAAGCTTTCTTT.

V is TRBV27 and J is TRBJ2-1, with 7 bases matching TRBD1. Losses at the gene ends were 1 base for V and 4 bases for J; bases not matched to a gene: 1. Germline lookup yields CDR1 MNHEY and CDR2 SMNVEV (reference sequence). There are 14 residues in the CDR3. The CDR3 is CASSLWDRYNEQFF. The CDR3 coding sequence is TGTGCCAGCAGTTTATGGGACAGATACAATGAGCAGTTCTTC.

Concerning this clone itself: Relative to the germline gene, one junction end is altered; a read error may explain this. V usage is TRBV28 and J usage is TRBJ2-7; D could derive from TRBD1 or TRBD2 (5 bases each). CDR1 is MDHEN and CDR2 is SYDVKM in the germline V gene. This CDR3 spans 11 amino acids. The CDR3 is CASTYRGRVVF. Here the CDR3 DNA reads TGTGCCAGCACATACCGGGGACGCGTCGTCTTC.

The genes are TRBV18 and TRBJ1-1; D is unclear. This CDR3 spans 14 amino acids. The germline V gene has CDR1 KGHSH and CDR2 LQKENI. Trimming shortened V by 0 bases and J by 3 bases, and 8 bases separated the two germline ends. The CDR3 coding sequence is TGTGCCAGCTCACCACCGGTCACATACACTGAAGCTTTCTTT. This sequence encodes CASSPPVTYTEAFF.

A single count supports this clone. V gene TRBV11-3 combines with J gene TRBJ2-2; 12 bases are a match to TRBD2. CDR1 and CDR2 from the germline V gene are SGHNT and YENEEA. The V segment lost 4 bases and the J segment 4 bases; nucleotides outside the gene matches: 1. This CDR3 is built from 15 residues. The CDR3 protein is CASSWTSGVTGELFF. Here the CDR3 DNA reads TGTGCCAGCAGCTGGACTAGCGGGGTCACCGGGGAGCTGTTTTTT.

The chain joins TRBV28 to TRBJ2-5; D is possibly TRBD1 (5 bases). The DNA end is a closer match to TRBJ2-7, so the J assignment may be wrong. The CDR3 length is 15 residues. Looked up from germline, CDR1 is MDHEN and CDR2 is SYDVKM. The CDR3 DNA sequence: TGTGCCAGCAGTTTGCAGGGTTTTAGCTCCTACGAGCAGTACTTC. Amino acid sequence: CASSLQGFSSYEQYF.

This chain connects TRBV13 to TRBJ2-7; the D gene is possibly TRBD2 (6 bases). This CDR3 spans 14 amino acids. The V gene's germline CDR1 is PRHDT and CDR2 FYEKMQ (reference sequence). The V gene lost 5 bases and the J gene lost 2 bases, with 13 bases spanning the gap. The CDR3 DNA sequence: TGTGCCAGCAGCCGACGGGACTCCACCTACGAGCAGTACTTC. Translation gives CASSRRDSTYEQYF. The full variable domain, rest sourced from reference TRBV13 and TRBJ2-7, is AAGVIQSPRHLIKEKRETATLKCYPIPRHDTVYWYQQGPGQDPQFLISFYEKMQSDKGSIPDRFSAQQFSDYHSELNMSSLELGDSALYFCASSRRDSTYEQYFGPGTRLTVT.

J is TRBJ2-7 and V is TRBV11-2, with 8 bases fitting TRBD2. The J segment lost 7 bases and the V segment lost 0 bases, leaving 8 bases of the junction unmatched. This CDR3 is built from 15 residues. CDR1 and CDR2 (germline): SGHAT, FQNNGV. CDR3 bases: TGTGCCAGCAGCTTAGATGGAGCGGGAGCTCGGGAGCAGTACTTC. Translation: CASSLDGAGAREQYF.

This chain uses TRBV15 with TRBJ2-7, with 11 bases that match TRBD1. From germline, CDR1 is LNHNV and CDR2 YYDKDF (reference sequence). CDR3 length equals 15 residues. Trimming at V came to 3 bases and at J to 7 bases, leaving 8 bases not matched to a gene. The CDR3 sequence is CATSRRTGGIREQYF. The CDR3 nucleotides read TGTGCCACCAGCAGGAGGACAGGGGGCATACGAGAGCAGTACTTC.